This T cell receptor beta chain was sequenced for a study of blood T cell repertoires in COVID-19. Study summary: PBMCs, B-cell-depleted T cells, or T cells were the source of the cDNA or gDNA that made up the material.

This clone has a single count. Per the original methods: The authors estimated nucleated cell counts from reference gene primer amplification. This table comes from immunoSEQ multiplex PCR, and its TCRdb copy is limited to in-frame clones, with some not included. V, J and clone size derive from that table, while D and trimming were established from the DNA sequence. This table holds 75,000 to 100,000 clones, 88% found once. The V gene's germline CDR1 is SNHLY and CDR2 FYNNEI. This CDR3 has 14 amino acids. V was trimmed by 4 bases and J by 4 bases, leaving 13 bases between them. V usage is TRBV2 and J usage is TRBJ1-2, with D unresolved. Sequenced: peripheral blood. This sequence originates from a man aged 70 or older with acute or convalescent COVID-19. The CDR3 DNA sequence: TGTGCCAGCAGTGTTGAGGTCGAGAGCTATGGCTACACCTTC. Its protein is CASSVEVESYGYTF. Based on the CDR3 plus reference TRBV2 and TRBJ1-2, the full variable domain is EPEVTQTPSHQVTQMGQEVILRCVPISNHLYFYWYRQILGQKVEFLVSFYNNEISEKSEIFDDQFSVERPDGSNFTLKIRSTKLEDSAMYFCASSVEVESYGYTFGSGTRLTVV.